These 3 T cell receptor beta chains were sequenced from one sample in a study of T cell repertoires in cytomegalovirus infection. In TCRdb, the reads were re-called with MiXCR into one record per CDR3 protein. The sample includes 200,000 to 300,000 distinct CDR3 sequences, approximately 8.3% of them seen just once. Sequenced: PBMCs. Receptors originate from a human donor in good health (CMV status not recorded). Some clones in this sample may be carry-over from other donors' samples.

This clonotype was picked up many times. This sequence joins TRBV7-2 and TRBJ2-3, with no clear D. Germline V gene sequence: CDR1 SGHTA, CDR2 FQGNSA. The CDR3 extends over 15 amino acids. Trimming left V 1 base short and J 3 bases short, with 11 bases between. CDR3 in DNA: TGTGCCAGCAGCTTAGTTAAACCCGTAACAGATACGCAGTATTTT. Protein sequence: CASSLVKPVTDTQYF.

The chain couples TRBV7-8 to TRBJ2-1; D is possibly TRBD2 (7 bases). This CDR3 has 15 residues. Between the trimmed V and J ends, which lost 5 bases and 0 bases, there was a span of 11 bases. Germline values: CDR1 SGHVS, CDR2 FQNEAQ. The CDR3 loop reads CASSERDNSYNEQFF. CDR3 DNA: TGTGCCAGCAGCGAGCGGGACAACTCCTACAATGAGCAGTTCTTC.

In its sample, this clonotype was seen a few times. This CDR3 is CAWGEGSRETQYF. In DNA form, the CDR3 reads TGTGCCTGGGGAGAGGGGTCTCGAGAGACCCAGTACTTC. The V gene is TRBV30, the J gene TRBJ2-5, with D perhaps TRBD1 or TRBD2 (5 bases each). CDR1 and CDR2 from the germline V gene are GTSNPN and SVGIG (reference sequence). V lost 5 bases, J lost 4 bases, and 14 bases lay in between. The CDR3 consists of 13 residues.